Sequencing of this T cell receptor beta chain was carried out in a study of cytomegalovirus exposure and HLA in healthy donors. Background on the study: Assignment to the Caucasian-associated ancestry cluster applied to more than 75% of the approximately 420 genotyped donors. Whole-study results and caveats: Most subjects had HLA-A and HLA-B alleles reportedly predicted accurately by TCR beta sequences.

Of note for this clone: What it recognizes is unknown.

Primers for the PCR totalled 60 Vbeta and 13 Jbeta. Repertoires were generated with immunoSEQ multiplex PCR, while TCRdb's copy carries only in-frame clones and drops some. This sample has about 92,000 clones, with about three quarters found just once. From germline, CDR1 is SGHRS and CDR2 YFSETQ. The CDR3 length is 12 residues. Trimming left V 2 bases short and J 4 bases short, with 6 bases between. The V call is TRBV5-1, the J call TRBJ1-1; tentatively, D is TRBD1 (5 bases). Input material: PBMCs. This receptor was identified in a man aged 45-60 years in good health and CMV-seropositive. In nucleotides, the CDR3 is TGCGCCAGCAGCTTTCAGGGCACTGAAGCTTTCTTT. Translated, it gives CASSFQGTEAFF.